One T cell receptor beta chain is described in this entry. The antigen is undetermined. The source of the sample is a study of T cell responses to AZD1222 COVID-19 vaccine. The CDR3 consists of 16 residues. With 10 bases removed from V and 0 bases from J, the gap between germline ends came to 16 bases. Germline CDR1 is SNHLY and CDR2 is FYNNEI. Study results and limitations: Only 6 or 7 individuals given AZD1222 were seropositive at baseline. Scientists sampled the repertoires only once the peak T cell response had passed.

Profiled with immunoSEQ multiplex PCR; TCRdb holds only in-frame clones, not every one. The sample has about 60,000 clones; 65% to 90% are singletons. This sequence was found in an adult who received the AZD1222 COVID-19 vaccine. J is TRBJ2-6 and V is TRBV2; either TRBD1 or TRBD2 may fit D (5 bases each). The starting material was peripheral blood, obtained 28 days after the second AZD1222 dose. Here the CDR3 DNA reads TGTGCCACCACCTGGGACGGACGCTCTGGGGCCAACGTCCTGACTTTC. The encoded protein is CATTWDGRSGANVLTF.